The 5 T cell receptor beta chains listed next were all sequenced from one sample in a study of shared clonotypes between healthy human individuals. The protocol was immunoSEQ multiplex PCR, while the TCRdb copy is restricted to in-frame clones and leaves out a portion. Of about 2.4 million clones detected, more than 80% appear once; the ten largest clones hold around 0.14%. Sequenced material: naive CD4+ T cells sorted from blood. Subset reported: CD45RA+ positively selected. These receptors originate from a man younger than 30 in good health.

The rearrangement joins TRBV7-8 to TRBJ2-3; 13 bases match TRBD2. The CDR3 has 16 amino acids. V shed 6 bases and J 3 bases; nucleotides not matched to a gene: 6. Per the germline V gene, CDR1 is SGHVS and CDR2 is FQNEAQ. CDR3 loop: CASRTRTSGGTDTQYF. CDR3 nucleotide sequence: TGTGCCAGCAGGACTAGGACTAGCGGGGGAACAGATACGCAGTATTTT.

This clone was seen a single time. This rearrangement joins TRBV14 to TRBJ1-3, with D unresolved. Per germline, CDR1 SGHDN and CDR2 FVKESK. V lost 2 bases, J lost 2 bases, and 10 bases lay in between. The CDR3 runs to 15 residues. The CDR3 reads CASSQPGMAGNTIYF. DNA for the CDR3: TGTGCCAGCAGCCAACCTGGGATGGCTGGAAACACCATATATTTT.

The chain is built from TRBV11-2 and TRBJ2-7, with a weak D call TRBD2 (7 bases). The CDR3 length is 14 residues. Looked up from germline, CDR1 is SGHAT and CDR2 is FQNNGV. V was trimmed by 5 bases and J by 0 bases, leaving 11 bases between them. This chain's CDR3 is CASSPGGISYEQYF. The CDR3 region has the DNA TGTGCCAGCAGCCCGGGGGGCATCTCCTACGAGCAGTACTTC.

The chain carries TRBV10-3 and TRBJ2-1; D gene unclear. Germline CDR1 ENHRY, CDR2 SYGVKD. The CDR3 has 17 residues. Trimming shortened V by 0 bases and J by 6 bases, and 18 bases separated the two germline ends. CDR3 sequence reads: CAISESQVTARINEQFF. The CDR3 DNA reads TGTGCCATCAGTGAGTCGCAGGTCACGGCGCGGATCAATGAGCAGTTCTTC.

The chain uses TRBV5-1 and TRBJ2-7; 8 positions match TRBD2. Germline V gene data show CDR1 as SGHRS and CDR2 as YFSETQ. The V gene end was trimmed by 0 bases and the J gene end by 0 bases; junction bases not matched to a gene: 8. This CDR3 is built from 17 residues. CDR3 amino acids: CASSLGPLAGNSYEQYF. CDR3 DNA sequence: TGCGCCAGCAGCTTGGGGCCTTTAGCGGGGAACTCCTACGAGCAGTACTTC. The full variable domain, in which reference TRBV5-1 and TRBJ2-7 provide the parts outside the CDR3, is KAGVTQTPRYLIKTRGQQVTLSCSPISGHRSVSWYQQTPGQGLQFLFEYFSETQRNKGNFPGRFSGRQFSNSRSEMNVSTLELGDSALYLCASSLGPLAGNSYEQYFGPGTRLTVT.